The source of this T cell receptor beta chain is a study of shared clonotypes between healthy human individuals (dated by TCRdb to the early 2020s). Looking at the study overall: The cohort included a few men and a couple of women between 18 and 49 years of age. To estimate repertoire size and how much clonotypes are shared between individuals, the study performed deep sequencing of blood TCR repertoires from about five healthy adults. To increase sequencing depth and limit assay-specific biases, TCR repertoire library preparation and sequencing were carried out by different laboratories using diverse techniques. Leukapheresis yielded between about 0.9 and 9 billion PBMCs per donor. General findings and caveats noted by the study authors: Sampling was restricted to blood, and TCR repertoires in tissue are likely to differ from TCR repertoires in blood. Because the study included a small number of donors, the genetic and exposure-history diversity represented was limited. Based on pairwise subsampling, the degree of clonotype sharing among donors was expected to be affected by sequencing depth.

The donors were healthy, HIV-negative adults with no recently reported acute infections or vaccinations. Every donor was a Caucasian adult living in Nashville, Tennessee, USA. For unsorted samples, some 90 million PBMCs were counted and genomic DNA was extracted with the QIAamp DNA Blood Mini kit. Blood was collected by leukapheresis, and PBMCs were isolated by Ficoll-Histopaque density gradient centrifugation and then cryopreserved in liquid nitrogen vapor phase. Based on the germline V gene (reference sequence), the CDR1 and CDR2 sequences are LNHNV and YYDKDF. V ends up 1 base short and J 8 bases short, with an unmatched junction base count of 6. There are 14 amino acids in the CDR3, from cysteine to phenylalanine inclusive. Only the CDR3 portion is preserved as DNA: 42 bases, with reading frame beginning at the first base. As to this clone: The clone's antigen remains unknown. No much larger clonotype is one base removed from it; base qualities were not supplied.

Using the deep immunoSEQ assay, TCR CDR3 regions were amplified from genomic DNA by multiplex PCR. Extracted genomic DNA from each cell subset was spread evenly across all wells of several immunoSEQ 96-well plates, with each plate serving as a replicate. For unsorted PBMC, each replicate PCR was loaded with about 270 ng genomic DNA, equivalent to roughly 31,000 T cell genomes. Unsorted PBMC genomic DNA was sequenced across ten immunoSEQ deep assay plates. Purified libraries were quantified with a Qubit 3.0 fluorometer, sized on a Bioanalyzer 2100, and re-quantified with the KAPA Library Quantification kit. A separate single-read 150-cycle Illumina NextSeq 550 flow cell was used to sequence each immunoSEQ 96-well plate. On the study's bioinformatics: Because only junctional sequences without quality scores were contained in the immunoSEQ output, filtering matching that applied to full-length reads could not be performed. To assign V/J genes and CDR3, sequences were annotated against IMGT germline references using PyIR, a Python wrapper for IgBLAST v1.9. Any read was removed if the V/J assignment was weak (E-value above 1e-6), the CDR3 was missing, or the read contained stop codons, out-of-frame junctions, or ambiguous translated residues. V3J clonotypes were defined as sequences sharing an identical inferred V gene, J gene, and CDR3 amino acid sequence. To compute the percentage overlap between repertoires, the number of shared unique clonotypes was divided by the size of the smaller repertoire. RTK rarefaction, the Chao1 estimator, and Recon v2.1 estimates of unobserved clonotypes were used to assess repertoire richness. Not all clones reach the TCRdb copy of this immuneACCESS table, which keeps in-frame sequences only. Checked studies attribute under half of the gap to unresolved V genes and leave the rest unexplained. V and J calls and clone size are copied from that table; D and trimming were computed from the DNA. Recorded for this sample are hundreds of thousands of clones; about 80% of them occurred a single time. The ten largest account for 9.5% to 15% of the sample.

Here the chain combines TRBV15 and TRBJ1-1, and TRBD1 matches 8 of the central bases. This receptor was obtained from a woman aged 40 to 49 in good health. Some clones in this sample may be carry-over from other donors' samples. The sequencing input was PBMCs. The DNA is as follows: TGTGCCACCAGCAGAGCGTTCAGGGGGCTGGAAGCTTTCTTT. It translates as CATSRAFRGLEAFF.